This T cell receptor (beta chain) is from a study of blood T cell repertoires in COVID-19. Study overall: Spain, Italy and the United States supplied samples that represented acute and convalescent COVID-19.

The protocol was immunoSEQ multiplex PCR, while the TCRdb copy is restricted to in-frame clones and leaves out a portion. The sample lists under 300,000 clones; about nine tenths were seen once. This clone was seen a handful of times. Specimen: peripheral blood. The source of this sequence is a man in his 60s who had recovered from COVID-19.

The CDR3, as DNA: TGTGCCAGCAGCATCGGGACAGGGAGGCCGAACACTGAAGCTTTCTTT. Amino acid sequence: CASSIGTGRPNTEAFF. J is TRBJ1-1 and V is TRBV6-6; TRBD1 matches at 9 bases. Germline trimming cut 6 bases from V and 1 base from J; bases unmatched to any gene: 9. Germline CDR1 is MNHNY and CDR2 is SVGAGI (reference sequence). The CDR3 length is 16 residues.